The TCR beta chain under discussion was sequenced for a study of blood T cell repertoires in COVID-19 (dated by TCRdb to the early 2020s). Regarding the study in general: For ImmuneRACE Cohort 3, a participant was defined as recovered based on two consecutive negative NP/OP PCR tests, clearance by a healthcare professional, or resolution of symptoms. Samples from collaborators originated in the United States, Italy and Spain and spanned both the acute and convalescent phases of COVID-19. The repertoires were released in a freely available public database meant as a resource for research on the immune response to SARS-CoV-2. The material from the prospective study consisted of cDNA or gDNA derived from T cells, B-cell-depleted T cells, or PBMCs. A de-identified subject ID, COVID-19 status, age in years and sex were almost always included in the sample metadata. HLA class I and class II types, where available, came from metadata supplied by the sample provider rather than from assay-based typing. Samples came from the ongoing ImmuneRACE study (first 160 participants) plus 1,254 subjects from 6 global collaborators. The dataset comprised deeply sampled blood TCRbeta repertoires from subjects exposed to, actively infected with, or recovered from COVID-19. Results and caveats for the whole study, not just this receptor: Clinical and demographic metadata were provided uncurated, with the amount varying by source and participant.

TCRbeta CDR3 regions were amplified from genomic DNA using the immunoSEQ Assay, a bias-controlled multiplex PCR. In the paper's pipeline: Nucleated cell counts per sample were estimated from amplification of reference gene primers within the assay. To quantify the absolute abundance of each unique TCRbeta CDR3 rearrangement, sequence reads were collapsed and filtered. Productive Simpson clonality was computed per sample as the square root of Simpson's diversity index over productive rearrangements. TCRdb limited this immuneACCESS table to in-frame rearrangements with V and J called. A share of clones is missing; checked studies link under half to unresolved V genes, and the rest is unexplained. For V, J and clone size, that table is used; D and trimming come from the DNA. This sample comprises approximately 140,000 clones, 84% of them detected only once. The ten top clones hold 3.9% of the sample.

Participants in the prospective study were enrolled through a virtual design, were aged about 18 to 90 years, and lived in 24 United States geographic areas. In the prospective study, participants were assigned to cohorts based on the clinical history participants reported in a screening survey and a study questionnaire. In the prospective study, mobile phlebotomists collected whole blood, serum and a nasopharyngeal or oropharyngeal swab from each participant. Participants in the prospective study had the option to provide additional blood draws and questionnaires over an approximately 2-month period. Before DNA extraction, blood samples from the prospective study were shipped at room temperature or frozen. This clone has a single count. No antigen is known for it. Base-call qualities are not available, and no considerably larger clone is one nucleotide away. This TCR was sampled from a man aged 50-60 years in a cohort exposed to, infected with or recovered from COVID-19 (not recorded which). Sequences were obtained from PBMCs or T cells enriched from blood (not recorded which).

The sequenced DNA: TGCGCCAGCAGCTTGGAGACAGGGGGATCACCCCTCCACTTT. This codes for CASSLETGGSPLHF. The sequence joins TRBV5-1 to TRBJ1-6; 9 bases in the middle match TRBD1. The germline V gene specifies SGHRS as CDR1 and YFSETQ as CDR2. CDR3 length: 14 amino acids, cysteine to phenylalanine. Here the CDR3 DNA is all that survives: 42 bases in frame from base 1. Relative to germline, V is missing 0 bases and J is missing 10 bases, with 2 bases of the junction outside any gene match.